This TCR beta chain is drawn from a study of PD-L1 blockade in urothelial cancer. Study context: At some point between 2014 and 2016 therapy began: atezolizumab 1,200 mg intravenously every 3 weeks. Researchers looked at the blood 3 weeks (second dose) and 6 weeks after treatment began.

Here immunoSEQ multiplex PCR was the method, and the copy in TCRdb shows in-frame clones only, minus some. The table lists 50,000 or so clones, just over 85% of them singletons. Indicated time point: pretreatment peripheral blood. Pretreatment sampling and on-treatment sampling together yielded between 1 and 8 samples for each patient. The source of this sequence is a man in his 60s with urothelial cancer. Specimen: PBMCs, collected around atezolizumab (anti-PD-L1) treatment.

CDR3 bases: TGTGCCAGCAGCCTCGGGACAGTGATTGGGATATGGGGCTACACCTTC. Translated, it gives CASSLGTVIGIWGYTF. The chain carries TRBV13 and TRBJ1-2, with 7 nucleotides matching TRBD1. The ends lost 5 bases at V and 8 bases at J; junction bases unmatched: 17. The length of the CDR3 is 16 residues. Germline V gene sequence: CDR1 PRHDT, CDR2 FYEKMQ (reference sequence).